Each of the 31 T cell receptor beta chains below was sequenced from the same sample in a study of CD8 T cells in ankylosing spondylitis. TCRdb reanalysed the 5' RACE reads using MiXCR and keeps one entry per CDR3 protein. The sample gives under 250,000 distinct CDR3 sequences, 9.5% to 12% of which show up once; 6% to 8% is in the top ten. The material sequenced was blood, either unsorted or a sorted T cell fraction (not recorded which). These receptors all come from a male donor with ankylosing spondylitis or in good health (not recorded which).

This clonotype occurred many times. The rearrangement uses TRBV7-3 and TRBJ1-3; D remains ambiguous. Germline assignment: CDR1 SGHTA and CDR2 FQGTGA. V was cut by 1 base and J by 0 bases, with 13 bases left in between. This CDR3 contains 17 residues. CDR3 protein: CASSLNYRYPSGNTIYF. CDR3 bases: TGTGCCAGCAGCTTAAATTACCGATACCCCTCTGGAAACACCATATATTTT.

This clonotype was detected ten times or more. The chain recombines TRBV10-3 with TRBJ2-3, with a possible D match to TRBD2 (6 bases). The germline CDR1 and CDR2 sequences are ENHRY and SYGVKD. CDR3 length equals 14 residues. V lost 8 bases and J lost 0, with 12 bases in between. The CDR3 loop is CAIEAGSSTDTQYF. The CDR3 DNA follows: TGTGCCATCGAAGCGGGTAGTAGCACAGATACGCAGTATTTT.

Only one count was recorded for this clonotype. This sequence joins TRBV10-3 and TRBJ2-7; the match to TRBD2 covers 10 bases. The ends lost 0 bases at V and 6 bases at J; junction bases unmatched: 2. Germline lookup yields CDR1 ENHRY and CDR2 SYGVKD. CDR3 length: 14 amino acids. CDR3 sequence reads: CAISESLAGVEQYF. DNA for the CDR3: TGTGCCATCAGTGAGTCCCTAGCGGGAGTCGAGCAGTACTTC.

This clonotype was seen ten or more times. The chain has TRBV5-1 and TRBJ1-1; D is undetermined. The CDR3 totals 12 residues. CDR1 SGHRS and CDR2 YFSETQ come from the germline V gene. V was clipped by 4 bases and J by 3 bases, with 7 bases between them. Here the CDR3 reads CASSLADTEAFF. As DNA, the CDR3 is TGCGCCAGCAGCCTAGCGGACACTGAAGCTTTCTTT.

This clonotype was recorded many times. The rearrangement uses TRBV6-1 and TRBJ1-3, with 11 bases matching TRBD1. The CDR3 runs 18 residues. Germline values: CDR1 MNHNS, CDR2 SASEGT. The V gene end was trimmed by 5 bases and the J gene end by 1 base; junction bases not matched to a gene: 10. The CDR3, as DNA: TGTGCCAGCAGTCCCCTCCTGGGGACAGGGGGATCTGGAAACACCATATATTTT. Translating gives CASSPLLGTGGSGNTIYF.

This clonotype came up many times. The CDR3 DNA follows: TGTGCCAGCAGCTCCCCCGGGTTCCAAGAGACCCAGTACTTC. Its translation is CASSSPGFQETQYF. V usage is TRBV5-5 and J usage is TRBJ2-5, with unresolved D. Germline-derived CDR1 and CDR2 are SGHKS and YYEKEE (reference sequence). V was pared by 3 bases and J by 1 base, with 10 bases between. CDR3 length: 14 residues.

This clonotype was found many times. This rearrangement joins TRBV7-8 to TRBJ2-3; 7 nucleotides align to TRBD1. This CDR3 region has 16 residues. Losses at the gene ends were 2 bases for V and 0 bases for J; bases not matched to a gene: 5. Germline CDR1 and CDR2: SGHVS and FQNEAQ. Here the CDR3 DNA reads TGTGCCAGCAGCTTATTTAGGGGGCCGAGCACAGATACGCAGTATTTT. This sequence encodes CASSLFRGPSTDTQYF.

This clonotype showed up many times. V usage is TRBV5-1 and J usage is TRBJ2-3; a weak D match, TRBD1 (6 bases). The germline V gene has CDR1 SGHRS and CDR2 YFSETQ. This CDR3 contains 14 residues. The V and J ends lost 4 bases and 5 bases respectively, with 14 bases between them. The CDR3 nucleotides are TGCGCCAGCAGCCCCGGGACACCGCGAGATACGCAGTATTTT. Its translation: CASSPGTPRDTQYF.

This chain uses TRBV4-1 with TRBJ2-5, with 10 nucleotides matching TRBD1. This CDR3 has 16 residues. V was clipped by 1 base and J by 0 bases; unmatched bases: 2. The germline CDR1 and CDR2 sequences are MGHRA and YSYEKL. Written as DNA, the CDR3 is TGCGCCAGCAGCCAAGGGACAGGGGGGGACCAAGAGACCCAGTACTTC. Residues: CASSQGTGGDQETQYF.

This clonotype occurred many times. The V gene is TRBV24-1, the J gene TRBJ2-5, with TRBD1 as a possible D gene (5 bases). CDR3 size: 13 residues. V lost 5 bases to trimming and J lost 4 bases, with 10 bases between them. CDR1 and CDR2 from the germline V gene are KGHDR and SFDVKD. CDR3 loop: CATSGQRGETQYF. The CDR3 coding sequence is TGTGCCACCAGTGGCCAAAGGGGAGAGACCCAGTACTTC.

A word on this clonotype: Mismatch with germline at one junction end may stem from a read error. The J gene is TRBJ2-5, the V gene TRBV5-5, with D tentatively TRBD1 or TRBD2 (5 bases each). Germline values: CDR1 SGHKS, CDR2 YYEKEE (reference sequence). This CDR3 contains 15 residues. CDR3 sequence: CVSSFPGRGRETQYF. The CDR3 DNA sequence: TGTGTCAGCAGCTTTCCGGGACGCGGGCGAGAGACCCAGTACTTC.

This rearrangement joins TRBV5-6 to TRBJ2-7, with D hard to call. In germline, CDR1 is SGHDT, CDR2 YYEEEE. The CDR3 totals 17 residues. Deletions cut 4 bases from V and 1 base from J, with 21 bases between. CDR3 sequence reads: CASSPRRGWEPSYEQYF. CDR3 coding DNA: TGTGCCAGCAGCCCCCGTCGAGGCTGGGAACCATCCTACGAGCAGTACTTC.

This clonotype was counted at least ten times. The genes are TRBV28 and TRBJ1-1, with 7 bases matching TRBD1. The germline CDR1 and CDR2 sequences are MDHEN and SYDVKM. V was pared by 6 bases and J by 1 base, with 5 bases of the junction left unmatched. The CDR3 runs to 14 residues. Written as DNA, the CDR3 is TGTGCCAGCAGCCTCGGGACAGAGAACACTGAAGCTTTCTTT. This sequence encodes CASSLGTENTEAFF.

Regarding this clonotype: This may be a read error: a much more frequent sequence differs by one nucleotide. This chain uses TRBV20-1 with TRBJ1-5; TRBD1 might be the D (5 bases). With 2 bases removed from V and 6 bases from J, the gap between germline ends came to 8 bases. This CDR3 is 12 amino acids long. Germline CDR1 and CDR2: DFQATT and SNEGSKA (reference sequence). The CDR3 bases are TGCAGTGCTAGAAAGGGGATTCAGCCCCAGCATTTT. Encoded protein: CSARKGIQPQHF.

This clonotype was seen only a few times. This chain links TRBV2 with TRBJ2-1; 7 bases agree with TRBD1. J gave up 0 bases and V 8 bases, and 4 bases lay outside the gene matches. This CDR3 has 14 residues. Germline V lookup: CDR1 SNHLY, CDR2 FYNNEI. Here the CDR3 DNA reads TGTGCCAGCTATCGGGACAGCTCCTACAATGAGCAGTTCTTC. Protein product: CASYRDSSYNEQFF.

In this sample, this clonotype turned up many times. The chain is built from TRBV5-1 and TRBJ2-1; possible D gene TRBD1, 6 bases. Per the germline V gene, CDR1 is SGHRS and CDR2 is YFSETQ. V was shortened by 4 bases and J by 6 bases, with 14 bases between the two germline ends. CDR3 length: 14 amino acids. CDR3 loop: CASSMATGSNEQFF. Written as DNA, the CDR3 is TGCGCCAGCAGCATGGCGACAGGTTCCAATGAGCAGTTCTTC.

The chain links TRBV7-9 to TRBJ2-3; no definite D call. The CDR3 has 14 residues. The germline V gene has CDR1 SEHNR and CDR2 FQNEAQ (reference sequence). V was clipped by 1 base and J by 2 bases, with 7 bases between them. The DNA of the CDR3 is TGTGCCAGCAGCTTAGTTTCGCTCACAGATACGCAGTATTTT. Its translation: CASSLVSLTDTQYF.

Many counts were recorded for this clonotype. The chain couples TRBV5-1 to TRBJ2-5, with D tentatively TRBD1 or TRBD2 (5 bases each). Per germline, CDR1 SGHRS and CDR2 YFSETQ. Trimming shortened V by 9 bases and J by 3 bases, and 15 bases separated the two germline ends. This CDR3 spans 13 amino acids. CDR3 sequence reads: CATARDAKETQYF. The CDR3 DNA reads TGCGCCACCGCCCGGGACGCAAAAGAGACCCAGTACTTC.

This clonotype was detected many times. The chain uses TRBV5-1 and TRBJ1-4; D may be TRBD1 (6 bases). Germline CDR1 SGHRS, CDR2 YFSETQ. The CDR3 has 14 amino acids. Trimming took off 1 base at V and 3 bases at J, with 7 bases between the two ends. The CDR3 DNA follows: TGCGCCAGCAGCTTGACAGGGTCTAATGAAAAACTGTTTTTT. Translated: CASSLTGSNEKLFF. Using reference TRBV5-1 and TRBJ1-4 for the parts outside the CDR3, the full variable domain is KAGVTQTPRYLIKTRGQQVTLSCSPISGHRSVSWYQQTPGQGLQFLFEYFSETQRNKGNFPGRFSGRQFSNSRSEMNVSTLELGDSALYLCASSLTGSNEKLFFGSGTQLSVL.

This clonotype was recorded many times. V usage is TRBV20-1 and J usage is TRBJ2-1, with D maybe TRBD1 (5 bases). This CDR3 is 14 amino acids long. V lost 6 bases to trimming and J lost 5 bases, with 17 bases between them. Per germline, CDR1 DFQATT and CDR2 SNEGSKA (reference sequence). CDR3 nucleotide sequence: TGCAGTGCCAGTGGGGCGCGAGAAAACAATGAGCAGTTCTTC. Translating gives CSASGARENNEQFF.

In this sample, this clonotype turned up many times. The chain combines TRBV5-1 with TRBJ1-1; possibly TRBD1 for D (5 bases). There are 14 residues in the CDR3. V gave up 3 bases and J gave up 6 bases, with 15 bases separating them. The germline V gene encodes CDR1 SGHRS and CDR2 YFSETQ. This CDR3 is CASSSLTAPAEAFF. In DNA, the CDR3 is TGCGCCAGCAGCTCGTTGACAGCTCCTGCTGAAGCTTTCTTT.

This clonotype was detected many times. The rearrangement links TRBV27 to TRBJ1-6; D remains ambiguous. Between the trimmed V and J ends, which lost 4 bases and 3 bases, there was a span of 16 bases. Germline V gene sequence: CDR1 MNHEY, CDR2 SMNVEV (reference sequence). The CDR3 covers 17 residues. The CDR3 DNA reads TGTGCCAGCAGTTCATACCGAACGGGGTTCTATAATTCACCCCTCCACTTT. Amino acid sequence: CASSSYRTGFYNSPLHF.

This clonotype has a count of ten or more. V is TRBV6-5 and J is TRBJ2-7; D is perhaps TRBD1 (6 bases). The CDR3 has 15 amino acids. CDR1 and CDR2 (germline): MNHEY, SVGAGI. Trimming shortened V by 0 bases and J by 5 bases, and 14 bases separated the two germline ends. CDR3 coding DNA: TGTGCCAGCAGTTACTCCTGGGGGCAATTCCACGAGCAGTACTTC. Translated: CASSYSWGQFHEQYF.

This chain links TRBV5-1 with TRBJ2-7; possibly TRBD2 for D (6 bases). This CDR3 is built from 15 residues. V shed 0 bases and J shed 6 bases, with 16 bases lying between them. Looked up from germline, CDR1 is SGHRS and CDR2 is YFSETQ. Written as DNA, the CDR3 is TGCGCCAGCAGCTTGGCCGCGCGGGAACTCGGCGAGCAGTACTTC. This sequence encodes CASSLAARELGEQYF.

This clonotype was seen many times. V gene TRBV7-8 combines with J gene TRBJ2-7; 7 bases agree with TRBD1. Germline CDR1 SGHVS, CDR2 FQNEAQ. This CDR3 has 15 amino acids. The ends lost 7 bases at V and 4 bases at J; junction bases unmatched: 13. CDR3 sequence reads: CASNPRTGMTYEQYF. The CDR3 nucleotides are TGTGCCAGCAACCCTCGGACAGGCATGACGTACGAGCAGTACTTC.

Ten or more counts support this clonotype. The chain combines TRBV5-1 with TRBJ1-1; D ambiguous. V lost 0 bases, J lost 1 base, and 7 bases lay in between. This CDR3 has 14 residues. Germline lookup yields CDR1 SGHRS and CDR2 YFSETQ. CDR3 sequence reads: CASSLVRGNTEAFF. For the CDR3, the DNA is TGCGCCAGCAGCTTGGTTCGGGGGAACACTGAAGCTTTCTTT.

This clonotype has at least ten counts. This chain uses TRBV5-1 with TRBJ1-1, with TRBD1 identical over 10 bases. This CDR3 comprises 15 residues. Germline V CDR1 and CDR2: SGHRS, YFSETQ. The V segment lost 1 base and the J segment 1 base; nucleotides outside the gene matches: 1. The CDR3 reads CASSLRQGANTEAFF. For the CDR3, the DNA is TGCGCCAGCAGCTTGCGACAGGGGGCGAACACTGAAGCTTTCTTT.

This clonotype was recorded at least ten times. In nucleotides, the CDR3 is TGTGCCAGCAGTGGAGCGAGCGGCTTTTACAATGAGCAGTTCTTC. This sequence encodes CASSGASGFYNEQFF. The J gene is TRBJ2-1, the V gene TRBV27, with D possibly TRBD2 on 5 matching bases. This CDR3 contains 15 residues. The V and J ends lost 5 bases and 4 bases respectively, with 15 bases between them. The germline V gene encodes CDR1 MNHEY and CDR2 SMNVEV (reference sequence).

Comments on this clonotype: Here the CDR3 omits its conserved ending phenylalanine or tryptophan, so a read error is the likely source. V is TRBV20-1 and J is TRBJ2-1, with 9 bases fitting TRBD2. V was pared by 4 bases and J by 0 bases, with 1 base of the junction left unmatched. The germline CDR1 and CDR2 sequences are DFQATT and SNEGSKA (reference sequence). The CDR3 spans 14 residues. CDR3 residues: CSATAGGSYNEQFI. In nucleotides, the CDR3 is TGCAGTGCTACAGCGGGGGGCTCCTACAATGAGCAGTTCATC.

In its sample, this clonotype was seen a few times. V gene TRBV2 combines with J gene TRBJ2-1; possibly TRBD2 for D (6 bases). CDR1 and CDR2 from the germline V gene are SNHLY and FYNNEI. CDR3 length: 16 residues. V was clipped by 4 bases and J by 8 bases, with 21 bases between them. The CDR3 bases are TGTGCCAGCAGTGCTCAAGGACGGGGGATTGCGGATGAGCAGTTCTTC. Translated: CASSAQGRGIADEQFF.

This clonotype was detected many times. The chain employs TRBV5-1 and TRBJ1-2; unclear D gene. This CDR3 has 13 residues. Trimming cost V 3 bases and J 3 bases, with 9 bases left between them. Germline loops: CDR1 SGHRS, CDR2 YFSETQ. This CDR3 reads CASSSEADYGYTF. The DNA of the CDR3 is TGCGCCAGCAGCTCGGAGGCTGACTATGGCTACACCTTC.